The 30 T cell receptor beta chains below come from one sample, sequenced in a study of graft-versus-host responses after intestinal transplantation. Profiling relied on immunoSEQ multiplex PCR, and the TCRdb table lists in-frame clones only, not all of them. The sample holds 30,000 to 45,000 clones, approximately 93% seen once. Their antigen targets remain unknown. The sample in question was unstimulated CD8+ T cells sorted from spleen or lymph node cells, obtained before transplant. These receptors all stem from a human donor who was the organ donor for an intestinal transplant.

The chain combines TRBV9 with TRBJ2-3; 8 nucleotides match TRBD1. The V segment lost 0 bases and the J segment 3 bases; nucleotides outside the gene matches: 0. The germline CDR1 and CDR2 sequences are SGDLS and YYNGEE. The CDR3 contains 14 residues. The CDR3 nucleotides read TGTGCCAGCAGCGTAGGGACAGGGACAGATACGCAGTATTTT. Its translation: CASSVGTGTDTQYF.

The chain carries TRBV11-2 and TRBJ2-3; no reliable D call. V lost 7 bases, J lost 2 bases, and 13 bases lay in between. Per the germline V gene, CDR1 is SGHAT and CDR2 is FQNNGV. The CDR3 has 14 amino acids. The CDR3 here is CASTTYADTDTQYF. The CDR3 region has the DNA TGTGCCAGCACCACCTACGCCGACACAGATACGCAGTATTTT.

The CDR3 reads CASSQFLAAGYGNEQFF. The CDR3 coding sequence is TGTGCCAGCAGCCAATTTTTGGCAGCGGGATATGGCAATGAGCAGTTCTTC. V usage is TRBV4-2 and J usage is TRBJ2-1; 7 positions match TRBD2. Germline CDR1 LGHNA, CDR2 YNFKEQ. This CDR3 is 17 amino acids long. Trimming removed 2 bases from V and 6 bases from J; junction bases left unmatched: 13.

The rearrangement uses TRBV28 and TRBJ2-5; D is undetermined. CDR1 and CDR2 from the germline V gene are MDHEN and SYDVKM. The germline V and J ends were trimmed by 3 bases and 1 base, with 12 bases remaining between them. This CDR3 is 15 amino acids long. As DNA, the CDR3 is TGTGCCAGCAGTTTTAATGAATTTCTCCAAGAGACCCAGTACTTC. Residues: CASSFNEFLQETQYF.

The chain combines TRBV11-2 with TRBJ1-3; D remains unclear. With 5 bases removed from V and 4 bases from J, the gap between germline ends came to 9 bases. Germline CDR1 SGHAT, CDR2 FQNNGV. This CDR3 comprises 13 residues. In nucleotides, the CDR3 is TGTGCCAGCAGCGCCCCTCTGGGAAACACCATATATTTT. It yields the protein CASSAPLGNTIYF.

V usage is TRBV4-3 and J usage is TRBJ2-1; 13 bases line up with TRBD2. The germline V gene encodes CDR1 LGHNA and CDR2 YSLEER. With V trimmed by 2 bases and J by 9 bases, 4 bases remained unmatched. This CDR3 is 15 amino acids long. DNA of the CDR3: TGCGCCAGCAGCCAACGACTAGCGGGAGGAACTGAGCAGTTCTTC. It specifies CASSQRLAGGTEQFF.

V gene TRBV10-3 combines with J gene TRBJ2-5, with 11 positions matching TRBD1. The end of the DNA aligns better with TRBJ2-7, so the J call may be wrong. Germline CDR1 ENHRY, CDR2 SYGVKD. The length of the CDR3 is 15 residues. For the CDR3, the DNA is TGTGCCATCAGTGACCCGGACAGGGGGCTCTACGAGCAGTACTTC. It is translated as CAISDPDRGLYEQYF.

V is TRBV4-1 and J is TRBJ2-2; 9 bases match TRBD2. Germline values: CDR1 MGHRA, CDR2 YSYEKL. The ends lost 4 bases at V and 6 bases at J; junction bases unmatched: 6. This CDR3 spans 15 amino acids. The CDR3 reads CASSRLAERAGELFF. CDR3 coding DNA: TGCGCCAGCAGCCGACTAGCGGAGCGAGCCGGGGAGCTGTTTTTT.

This sequence joins TRBV6-7 and TRBJ2-2, with 7 positions matching TRBD2. TRBV6-7 is an ORF, and what it does is uncertain. The V and J ends lost 7 bases and 1 base, in that order; junction bases with no gene match: 15. This CDR3 comprises 18 residues. CDR3 DNA sequence: TGTGCCAGCACCCCCCGGCTAGCGGAATCCCTGAACACCGGGGAGCTGTTTTTT. It yields the protein CASTPRLAESLNTGELFF.

The rearrangement uses TRBV4-3 and TRBJ2-7, with 12 bases lining up with TRBD2. Unmatched junction bases numbered 4, after V lost 0 bases and J lost 7 bases. The CDR3 length is 15 residues. CDR1 and CDR2 (germline): LGHNA, YSLEER. This CDR3 is CASSQEGGLAGEQYF. CDR3 nucleotide sequence: TGCGCCAGCAGCCAAGAAGGGGGACTAGCGGGTGAGCAGTACTTC.

This clone was seen just once. The chain uses TRBV28 and TRBJ2-1; D is possibly TRBD1 or TRBD2 (7 bases each). The ends were cut back, 3 bases at V and 5 bases at J, with 20 bases in the middle. Germline V CDR1 and CDR2: MDHEN, SYDVKM. The length of the CDR3 is 17 residues. CDR3 amino acids: CASSFFQGGSGHNEQFF. CDR3 nucleotide sequence: TGTGCCAGCAGTTTCTTTCAGGGGGGGTCGGGCCACAATGAGCAGTTCTTC.

The chain has TRBV10-3 and TRBJ2-1; D is unresolved. V was shortened by 4 bases and J by 3 bases, with 1 base between the two germline ends. Per germline, CDR1 ENHRY and CDR2 SYGVKD. CDR3 size: 11 residues. CDR3 sequence (DNA): TGTGCCATCAGTGTCTACAATGAGCAGTTCTTC. It translates to CAISVYNEQFF.

This chain links TRBV7-3 with TRBJ2-3, with D possibly called TRBD1 or TRBD2 (5 bases each). The V and J ends lost 1 base and 1 base respectively, with 12 bases between them. CDR1 and CDR2 from the germline V gene are SGHTA and FQGTGA. The CDR3 consists of 16 residues. CDR3 amino acids: CASSLIGTRGTDTQYF. CDR3 DNA: TGTGCCAGCAGCTTAATTGGGACCAGGGGCACAGATACGCAGTATTTT.

This clone was counted a few times. One junction end disagrees with the germline gene, perhaps due to a read error. The sample holds other DNA sequences that translate to the same CDR3. V is TRBV5-4 and J is TRBJ1-1; the D gene is possibly TRBD1 (5 bases). The germline gives CDR1 SGHNT, CDR2 YYREEE (reference sequence). The CDR3 has 14 amino acids. The CDR3 reads CASSRTRALTEAFF. Here the CDR3 DNA reads TGCGCCAGCAGTCGCACCAGGGCCCTAACTGAAGCTTTCTTT.

This chain joins TRBV6-1 and TRBJ2-1, with D unresolved. The CDR3 sequence is 10 residues long. Germline CDR1 and CDR2: MNHNS and SASEGT. V lost 8 bases to trimming and J lost 6 bases, with 5 bases between them. The CDR3 region is CASGPNEQFF. For the CDR3, the DNA is TGTGCCAGCGGACCCAATGAGCAGTTCTTC.

The chain uses TRBV12-5 and TRBJ1-6, with D possibly matching TRBD1 (6 bases). Trimming cost V 5 bases and J 2 bases, with 19 bases left between them. Germline values: CDR1 LGHNT, CDR2 FRNRAP. CDR3 length: 18 residues. CDR3 in amino acids: CASGPHWGQSPYNSPLHF. For the CDR3, the DNA is TGTGCTAGTGGTCCCCATTGGGGGCAATCTCCCTATAATTCACCCCTCCACTTT.

This chain links TRBV9 with TRBJ2-2, with 8 nucleotides matching TRBD2. The V and J ends lost 0 bases and 7 bases, in that order; junction bases with no gene match: 2. Germline V gives CDR1 SGDLS, CDR2 YYNGEE. The CDR3 covers 14 residues. For the CDR3, the DNA is TGTGCCAGCAGCGTAGGACGGGAGGGCGGGGAGCTGTTTTTT. Translating it yields CASSVGREGGELFF.

The rearrangement links TRBV5-1 to TRBJ2-7, with 9 bases aligning to TRBD1. V was pared by 1 base and J by 3 bases, with 11 bases of the junction left unmatched. The CDR3 consists of 17 residues. Germline-derived CDR1 and CDR2 are SGHRS and YFSETQ. CDR3 coding DNA: TGCGCCAGCAGCTTGACCCCCTGGACAGGGGATCACTACGAGCAGTACTTC. This translates into CASSLTPWTGDHYEQYF.

The count of this clone is one. The chain employs TRBV13 and TRBJ2-5; D is unclear. The CDR3 runs to 15 residues. V gave up 5 bases and J gave up 1 base, with 14 bases separating them. The germline V gene encodes CDR1 PRHDT and CDR2 FYEKMQ (reference sequence). For the CDR3, the DNA is TGTGCCAGCAGCCCAAAGGTCGCCCCCCAAGAGACCCAGTACTTC. This codes for CASSPKVAPQETQYF.

The chain joins TRBV28 to TRBJ1-3, with D hard to call. Per the germline V gene, CDR1 is MDHEN and CDR2 is SYDVKM. Trimming took 4 bases from V and 0 from J, leaving 13 bases between them. CDR3 length: 16 amino acids. The CDR3 DNA follows: TGTGCCAGCAGTTCCCTAGAGCGGAACTCTGGAAACACCATATATTTT. Amino acids: CASSSLERNSGNTIYF.

The chain links TRBV9 to TRBJ2-1; TRBD1 might be the D (5 bases). The V end lost 7 bases, the J end lost 4 bases, and 12 bases lay between the germline ends. Germline V gene sequence: CDR1 SGDLS, CDR2 YYNGEE. The CDR3 consists of 13 residues. The DNA for the CDR3 is TGTGCCAGCGGGGCTGCGGATTACAATGAGCAGTTCTTC. It translates to CASGAADYNEQFF.

V gene TRBV5-1 combines with J gene TRBJ1-2; 8 bases are a match to TRBD1. The CDR3 contains 16 residues. After removal of 0 bases from V and 10 bases from J, the junction contained 14 bases not matched to a gene. Germline assignment: CDR1 SGHRS and CDR2 YFSETQ. The CDR3 loop reads CASSLEGWTGSPDYTF. CDR3 bases: TGCGCCAGCAGCTTGGAGGGCTGGACAGGGTCCCCCGACTACACCTTC.

The rearrangement links TRBV30 to TRBJ2-1; 10 nucleotides match TRBD2. CDR3 length: 19 residues. Per the germline V gene, CDR1 is GTSNPN and CDR2 is SVGIG (reference sequence). The trim removed 4 bases at V and 4 bases at J, leaving 19 bases unmatched. CDR3 nucleotides: TGTGCCTGGACCTCTTGGACTAGCGGCCCTCCCAGGGAATACAATGAGCAGTTCTTC. This sequence encodes CAWTSWTSGPPREYNEQFF.

The rearrangement joins TRBV5-1 to TRBJ2-7, with 7 bases aligning to TRBD2. V shed 0 bases and J 4 bases; nucleotides not matched to a gene: 10. Germline CDR1 is SGHRS and CDR2 is YFSETQ. This CDR3 has 16 amino acids. CDR3 in amino acids: CASSLEASGVAYEQYF. DNA for the CDR3: TGCGCCAGCAGCTTGGAGGCTAGCGGTGTGGCGTACGAGCAGTACTTC.

This rearrangement joins TRBV15 to TRBJ2-1; 12 positions match TRBD2. The CDR3 loop spans 15 amino acids. V gave up 3 bases and J gave up 10 bases; unmatched junction bases: 7. CDR1 is LNHNV, CDR2 YYDKDF, per germline (reference sequence). The CDR3 protein is CATSSTWTSGNEQFF. In DNA, the CDR3 is TGTGCCACCAGCAGTACATGGACTAGCGGGAACGAGCAGTTCTTC. The full variable domain, rest sourced from reference TRBV15 and TRBJ2-1, is DAMVIQNPRYQVTQFGKPVTLSCSQTLNHNVMYWYQQKSSQAPKLLFHYYDKDFNNEADTPDNFQSRRPNTSFCFLDIRSPGLGDTAMYLCATSSTWTSGNEQFFGPGTRLTVL.

V is TRBV9 and J is TRBJ1-2; TRBD1 agrees at 9 bases. The CDR3 loop spans 14 amino acids. The V and J ends lost 6 bases and 6 bases, in that order; junction bases with no gene match: 9. Germline V lookup: CDR1 SGDLS, CDR2 YYNGEE. Written as DNA, the CDR3 is TGTGCCAGCACCCCAGTGGGACAGGGTGATGGCTACACCTTC. Its translation: CASTPVGQGDGYTF.

The chain carries TRBV28 and TRBJ2-3; tentatively, D is TRBD1 (6 bases). The germline V gene has CDR1 MDHEN and CDR2 SYDVKM. Trimming removed 6 bases at V and 0 bases at J, with 13 bases between. CDR3 length equals 15 residues. The CDR3, as DNA: TGTGCCAGCAGCCCGGGACACCCTAGCACAGATACGCAGTATTTT. Its translation: CASSPGHPSTDTQYF. Supplemented by reference TRBV28 and TRBJ2-3, the full variable domain reads DVKVTQSSRYLVKRTGEKVFLECVQDMDHENMFWYRQDPGLGLRLIYFSYDVKMKEKGDIPEGYSVSREKKERFSLILESASTNQTSMYLCASSPGHPSTDTQYFGPGTRLTVL.

V usage is TRBV6-5 and J usage is TRBJ1-2; tentative D call: TRBD1 (6 bases). Trimming stripped 0 bases from V and 3 bases from J, with 14 bases between. The CDR3 is 16 amino acids. CDR1 and CDR2 (germline): MNHEY, SVGAGI. The CDR3 DNA reads as TGTGCCAGCAGTTACTCGATAGGGGGATGGGACTATGGCTACACCTTC. The encoded protein is CASSYSIGGWDYGYTF.

This rearrangement joins TRBV7-9 to TRBJ2-1, with TRBD2 identical over 10 bases. CDR3 length equals 16 residues. With 5 bases clipped from V and 5 bases from J, the junction kept 9 bases outside the gene matches. Germline values: CDR1 SEHNR, CDR2 FQNEAQ (reference sequence). The CDR3 DNA follows: TGTGCCAGCAGCCCAGCCCTAGCGGGAGCCCACAATGAGCAGTTCTTC. Amino acid sequence: CASSPALAGAHNEQFF. The full variable domain, completed using reference TRBV7-9 and TRBJ2-1, is DTGVSQNPRHKITKRGQNVTFRCDPISEHNRLYWYRQTLGQGPEFLTYFQNEAQLEKSRLLSDRFSAERPKGSFSTLEIQRTEQGDSAMYLCASSPALAGAHNEQFFGPGTRLTVL.

This clone was detected once. The CDR3 loop reads CASSPLDGTGYEQYF. Written as DNA, the CDR3 is TGTGCCAGCAGTCCCCTGGACGGAACTGGTTACGAGCAGTACTTC. The chain carries TRBV6-5 and TRBJ2-7; D is unresolved. Between the trimmed V and J ends, which lost 5 bases and 4 bases, there was a span of 18 bases. The CDR3 extends over 15 amino acids. CDR1 and CDR2 (germline): MNHEY, SVGAGI.